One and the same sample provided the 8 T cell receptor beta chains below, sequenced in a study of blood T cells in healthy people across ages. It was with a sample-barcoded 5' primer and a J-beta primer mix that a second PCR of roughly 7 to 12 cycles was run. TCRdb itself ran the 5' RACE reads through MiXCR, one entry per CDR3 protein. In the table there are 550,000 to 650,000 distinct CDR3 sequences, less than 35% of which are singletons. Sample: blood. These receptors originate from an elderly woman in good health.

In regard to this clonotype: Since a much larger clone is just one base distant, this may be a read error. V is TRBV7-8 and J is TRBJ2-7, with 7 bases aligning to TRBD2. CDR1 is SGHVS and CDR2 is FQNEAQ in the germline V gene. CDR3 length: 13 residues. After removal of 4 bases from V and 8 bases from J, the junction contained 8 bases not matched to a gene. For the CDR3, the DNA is TGTGCCAGCAGCTCGAGTGGGAGGGCCAAGCAGTACTTC. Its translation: CASSSSGRAKQYF.

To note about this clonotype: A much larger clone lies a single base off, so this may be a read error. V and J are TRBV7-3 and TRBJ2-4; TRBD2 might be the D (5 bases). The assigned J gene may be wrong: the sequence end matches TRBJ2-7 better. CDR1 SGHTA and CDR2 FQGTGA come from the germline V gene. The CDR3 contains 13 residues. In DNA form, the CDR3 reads TGTGCCAGCAGCGATGGACTGGGTTACGAGCAGTACTTC. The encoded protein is CASSDGLGYEQYF.

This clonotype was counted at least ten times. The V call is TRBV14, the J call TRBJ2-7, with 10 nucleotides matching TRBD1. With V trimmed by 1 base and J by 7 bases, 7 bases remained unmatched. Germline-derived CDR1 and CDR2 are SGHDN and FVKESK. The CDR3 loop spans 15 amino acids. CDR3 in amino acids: CASSQVRQGAGEQYF. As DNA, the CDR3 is TGTGCCAGCAGCCAAGTAAGACAGGGGGCCGGTGAGCAGTACTTC.

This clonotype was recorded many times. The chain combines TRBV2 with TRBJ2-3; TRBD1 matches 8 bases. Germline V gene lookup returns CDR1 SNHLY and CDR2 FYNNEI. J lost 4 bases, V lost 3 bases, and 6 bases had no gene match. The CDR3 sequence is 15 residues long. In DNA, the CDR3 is TGTGCCAGCAGTGATTGGACAGGGACGGCAGATACGCAGTATTTT. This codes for CASSDWTGTADTQYF.

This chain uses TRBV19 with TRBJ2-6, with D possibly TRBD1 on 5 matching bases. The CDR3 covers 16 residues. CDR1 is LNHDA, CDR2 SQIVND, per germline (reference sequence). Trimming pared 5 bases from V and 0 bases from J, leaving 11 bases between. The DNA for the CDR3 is TGTGCCAGTAGTGGACAACCCCACTCTGGGGCCAACGTCCTGACTTTC. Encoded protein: CASSGQPHSGANVLTF.

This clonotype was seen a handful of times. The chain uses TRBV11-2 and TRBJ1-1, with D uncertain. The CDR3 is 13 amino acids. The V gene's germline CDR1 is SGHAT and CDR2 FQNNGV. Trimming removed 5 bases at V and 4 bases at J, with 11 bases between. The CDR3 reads CASSPLPGTEAFF. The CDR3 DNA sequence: TGTGCCAGCAGCCCTCTTCCGGGCACTGAAGCTTTCTTT.

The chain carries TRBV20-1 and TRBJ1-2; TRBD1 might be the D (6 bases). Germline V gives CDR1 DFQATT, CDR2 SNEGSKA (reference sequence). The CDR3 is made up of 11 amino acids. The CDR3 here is CSTDSPYGYTF. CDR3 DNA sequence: TGCAGCACGGACAGCCCTTATGGCTACACCTTC.

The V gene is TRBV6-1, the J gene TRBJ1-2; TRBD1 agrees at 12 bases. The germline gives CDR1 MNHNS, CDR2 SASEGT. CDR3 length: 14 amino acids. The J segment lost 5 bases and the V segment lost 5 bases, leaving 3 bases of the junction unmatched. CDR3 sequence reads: CASSKGQGAYGYTF. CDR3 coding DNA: TGTGCCAGCAGTAAGGGACAGGGGGCTTATGGCTACACCTTC.